Listed here are 4 T cell receptor beta chains from one sample, sequenced in a study of cytomegalovirus exposure and HLA in healthy donors. In the PCR, 60 Vbeta and 13 Jbeta primers were used. This table comes from immunoSEQ multiplex PCR, and its TCRdb copy is limited to in-frame clones, with some not included. The table has roughly 70,000 clones, about 67% seen once. Sequencing used PBMCs. All receptors come from a human donor in good health.

The chain is built from TRBV7-3 and TRBJ2-6; D call uncertain. V was shortened by 2 bases and J by 0 bases, with 11 bases between the two germline ends. This CDR3 is built from 17 residues. Looked up from germline, CDR1 is SGHTA and CDR2 is FQGTGA. CDR3 sequence reads: CASSLHGYSSGANVLTF. The CDR3 region has the DNA TGTGCCAGCAGCTTACATGGGTACAGCTCTGGGGCCAACGTCCTGACTTTC. Full variable domain (rest looked up from reference TRBV7-3 and TRBJ2-6): GAGVSQTPSNKVTEKGKYVELRCDPISGHTALYWYRQSLGQGPEFLIYFQGTGAADDSGLPNDRFFAVRPEGSVSTLKIQRTERGDSAVYLCASSLHGYSSGANVLTFGAGSRLTVL.

The chain recombines TRBV27 with TRBJ2-7, with 10 nucleotides matching TRBD2. The germline V gene encodes CDR1 MNHEY and CDR2 SMNVEV (reference sequence). Trimming at V came to 3 bases and at J to 3 bases, leaving 2 bases not matched to a gene. This CDR3 has 14 amino acids. The CDR3 DNA reads TGTGCCAGCAGTTTTAGCGGGAGGATCTACGAGCAGTACTTC. It encodes CASSFSGRIYEQYF.

This chain uses TRBV11-1 with TRBJ2-3, with D possibly being TRBD2 (6 bases). V dropped 2 bases and J dropped 6 bases, with 12 bases sitting between them. CDR1 and CDR2 (germline): SGHAT, FQDESV (reference sequence). The CDR3 sequence is 14 residues long. The CDR3 is CASSLRPGVDTQYF. The CDR3, as DNA: TGTGCCAGCAGCTTAAGACCGGGGGTGGATACGCAGTATTTT.

This chain joins TRBV6-5 and TRBJ1-1, with unresolved D. The CDR3 is made up of 13 amino acids. V lost 3 bases and J 5 bases, leaving 10 bases between the germline ends. Germline V gene sequence: CDR1 MNHEY, CDR2 SVGAGI. In nucleotides, the CDR3 is TGTGCCAGCAGTTATAGGGCGGGGACTGAAGCTTTCTTT. Its protein is CASSYRAGTEAFF.